What follows are 5 T cell receptor beta chains derived from one specimen sequenced in a study of T cell changes during pregnancy in multiple sclerosis. Data came from immunoSEQ multiplex PCR; TCRdb stores just in-frame clones and leaves some out. The table lists approximately 34,000 clones, around 93% of them singletons. Sequencing used CD4+ T cells from peripheral blood mononuclear cells, obtained in the second trimester of pregnancy. These receptors all stem from a female donor with multiple sclerosis, enrolled in a pregnancy study.

The chain couples TRBV28 to TRBJ1-2, with TRBD1 matching over 9 bases. Losses at the gene ends were 0 bases for V and 7 bases for J; bases not matched to a gene: 27. The CDR3 sequence is 22 residues long. The V gene's germline CDR1 is MDHEN and CDR2 SYDVKM. The CDR3 region is CASSLWTGLDRGYIFTPGGYTF. CDR3 sequence (DNA): TGTGCCAGCAGTTTATGGACGGGACTGGACAGGGGATACATCTTTACTCCGGGTGGCTACACCTTC.

The J gene is TRBJ2-5, the V gene TRBV9; the D gene is possibly TRBD2 (7 bases). Trimming stripped 3 bases from V and 4 bases from J, with 16 bases between. CDR3 size: 15 residues. CDR1 and CDR2 from the germline V gene are SGDLS and YYNGEE. The CDR3 sequence: CASSDPGGQGETQYF. The CDR3 nucleotides read TGTGCCAGCAGCGACCCCGGGGGGCAAGGAGAGACCCAGTACTTC. Combining the CDR3 with reference TRBV9 and TRBJ2-5 gives the whole variable domain DSGVTQTPKHLITATGQRVTLRCSPRSGDLSVYWYQQSLDQGLQFLIQYYNGEERAKGNILERFSAQQFPDLHSELNLSSLELGDSALYFCASSDPGGQGETQYFGPGTRLLVL.

V and J are TRBV2 and TRBJ2-3; 9 nucleotides match TRBD2. There are 15 residues in the CDR3. Germline V CDR1 and CDR2: SNHLY, FYNNEI. V lost 6 bases, J lost 4 bases, and 8 bases stayed unmatched. Written as DNA, the CDR3 is TGTGCCAGCAGGGGGTTGGGCGGGAGGGCAGATACGCAGTATTTT. This codes for CASRGLGGRADTQYF.

This chain uses TRBV2 with TRBJ1-5; D gene unclear. This CDR3 is built from 14 residues. Trimming took off 7 bases at V and 0 bases at J, with 10 bases between the two ends. Looked up from germline, CDR1 is SNHLY and CDR2 is FYNNEI. The CDR3: CASTRLNSNQPQHF. CDR3 nucleotides: TGTGCCAGCACCCGACTCAATAGCAATCAGCCCCAGCATTTT.

The chain links TRBV6-1 to TRBJ1-3; perhaps TRBD1 as D (5 bases). CDR3 length: 17 amino acids. CDR1 is MNHNS, CDR2 SASEGT, per germline. Trimming shortened V by 2 bases and J by 4 bases, and 18 bases separated the two germline ends. For the CDR3, the DNA is TGTGCCAGCAGTGAAAAGTGGGGGGGAGCGGCGGGAAACACCATATATTTT. Its protein is CASSEKWGGAAGNTIYF.